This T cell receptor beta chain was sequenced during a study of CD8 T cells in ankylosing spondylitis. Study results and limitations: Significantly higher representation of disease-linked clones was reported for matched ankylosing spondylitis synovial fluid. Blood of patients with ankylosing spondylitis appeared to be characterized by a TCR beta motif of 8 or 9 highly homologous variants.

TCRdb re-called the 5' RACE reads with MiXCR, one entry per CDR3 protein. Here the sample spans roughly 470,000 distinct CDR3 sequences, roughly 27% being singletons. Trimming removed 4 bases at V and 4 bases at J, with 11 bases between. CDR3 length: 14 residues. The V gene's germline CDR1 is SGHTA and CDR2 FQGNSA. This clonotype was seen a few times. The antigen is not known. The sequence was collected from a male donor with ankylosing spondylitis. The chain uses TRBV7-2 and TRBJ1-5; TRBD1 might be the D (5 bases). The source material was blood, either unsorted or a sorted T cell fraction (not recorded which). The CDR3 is CASSSQVRNQPQHF. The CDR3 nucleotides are TGTGCCAGCAGCTCACAGGTCAGAAATCAGCCCCAGCATTTT.